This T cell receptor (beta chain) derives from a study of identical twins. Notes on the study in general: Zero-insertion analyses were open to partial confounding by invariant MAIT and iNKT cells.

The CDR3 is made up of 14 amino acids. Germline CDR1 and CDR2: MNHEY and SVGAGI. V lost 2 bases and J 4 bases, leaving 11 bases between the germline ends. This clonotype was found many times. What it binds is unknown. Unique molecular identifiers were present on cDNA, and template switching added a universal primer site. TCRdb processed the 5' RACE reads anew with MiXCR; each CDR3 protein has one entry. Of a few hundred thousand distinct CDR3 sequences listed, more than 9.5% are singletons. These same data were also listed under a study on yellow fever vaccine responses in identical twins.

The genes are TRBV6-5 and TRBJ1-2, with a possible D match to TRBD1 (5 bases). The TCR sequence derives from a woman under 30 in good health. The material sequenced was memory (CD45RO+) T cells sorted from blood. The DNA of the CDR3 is TGTGCCAGCAGTTACCCGACAGCGCCCTATGGCTACACCTTC. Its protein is CASSYPTAPYGYTF.